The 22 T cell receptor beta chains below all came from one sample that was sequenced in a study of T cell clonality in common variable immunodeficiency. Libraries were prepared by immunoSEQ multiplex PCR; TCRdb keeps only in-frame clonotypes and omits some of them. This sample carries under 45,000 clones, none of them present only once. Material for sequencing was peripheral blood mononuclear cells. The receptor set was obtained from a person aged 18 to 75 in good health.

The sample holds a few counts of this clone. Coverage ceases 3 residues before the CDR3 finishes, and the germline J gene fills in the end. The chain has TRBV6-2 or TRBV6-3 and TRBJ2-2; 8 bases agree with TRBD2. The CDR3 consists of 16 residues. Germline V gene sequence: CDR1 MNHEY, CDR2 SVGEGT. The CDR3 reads CASRLGGAGRRPPLFF. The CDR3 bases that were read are TGTGCCAGCAGACTCGGGGGGGCAGGGCGGCGTCCACCG.

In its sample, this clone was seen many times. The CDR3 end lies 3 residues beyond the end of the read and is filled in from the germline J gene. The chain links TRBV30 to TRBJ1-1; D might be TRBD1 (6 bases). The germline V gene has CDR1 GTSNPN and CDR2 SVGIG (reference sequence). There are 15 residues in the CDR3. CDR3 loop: CAWSGLPGRGLGAFF. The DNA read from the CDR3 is TGTGCCTGGAGTGGGTTACCAGGGAGGGGGTTGGGA.

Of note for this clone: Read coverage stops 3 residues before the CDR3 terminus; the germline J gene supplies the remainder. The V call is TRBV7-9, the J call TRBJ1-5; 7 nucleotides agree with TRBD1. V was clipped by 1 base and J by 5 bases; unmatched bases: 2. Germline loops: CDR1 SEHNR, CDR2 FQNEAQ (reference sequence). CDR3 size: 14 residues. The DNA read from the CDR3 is TGTGCCAGCAGCTTAGATCAGGGGGATCAGCCC. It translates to CASSLDQGDQP. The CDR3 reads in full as CASSLDQGDQPQHF.

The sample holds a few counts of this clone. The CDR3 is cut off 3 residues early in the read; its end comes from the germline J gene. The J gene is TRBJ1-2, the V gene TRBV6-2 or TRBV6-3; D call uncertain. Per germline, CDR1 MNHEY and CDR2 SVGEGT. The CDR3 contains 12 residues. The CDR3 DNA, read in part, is TGTGCCAGCAGTCCCATCCCCTACGAC. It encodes CASSPIPYD. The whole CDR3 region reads CASSPIPYDYTF.

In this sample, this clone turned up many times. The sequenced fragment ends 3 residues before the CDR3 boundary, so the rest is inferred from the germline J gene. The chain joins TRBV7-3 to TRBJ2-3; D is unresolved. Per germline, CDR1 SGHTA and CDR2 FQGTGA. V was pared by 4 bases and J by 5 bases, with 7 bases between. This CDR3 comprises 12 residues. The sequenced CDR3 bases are TGTGCCAGCAGCTCCCTAGGAGATACG. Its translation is CASSSLGDT. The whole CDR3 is CASSSLGDTQYF.

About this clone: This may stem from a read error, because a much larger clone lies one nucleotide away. The covered CDR3 bases are TGCGCCAGCAGTCTCGGTTTAAGCACAGATACC. Protein sequence: CASSLGLSTDT. In full, the CDR3 is CASSLGLSTDTQYF. V usage is TRBV5-1 and J usage is TRBJ2-5; D is ambiguous. The CDR3 is cut off 3 residues early in the read; its end comes from the germline J gene. The CDR3 spans 14 residues. Germline lookup yields CDR1 SGHRS and CDR2 YFSETQ.

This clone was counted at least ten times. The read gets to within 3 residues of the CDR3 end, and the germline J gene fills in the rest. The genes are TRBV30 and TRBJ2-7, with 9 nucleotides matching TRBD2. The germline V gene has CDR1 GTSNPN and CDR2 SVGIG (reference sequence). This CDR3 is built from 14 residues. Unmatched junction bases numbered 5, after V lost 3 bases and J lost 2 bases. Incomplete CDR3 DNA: TGTGCCTGGAGGGATAGCGGGGGCCCCTACGAG. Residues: CAWRDSGGPYE. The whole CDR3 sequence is CAWRDSGGPYEQYF.

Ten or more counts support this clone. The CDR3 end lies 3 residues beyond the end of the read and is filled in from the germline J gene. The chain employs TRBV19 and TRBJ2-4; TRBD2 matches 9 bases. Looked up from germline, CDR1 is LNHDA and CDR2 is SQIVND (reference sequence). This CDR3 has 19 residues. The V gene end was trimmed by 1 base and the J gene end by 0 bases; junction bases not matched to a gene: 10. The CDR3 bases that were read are TGTGCCAGTAGTATAGGGCGGCTAGCGGGATTGCTAGCCAAAAACATT. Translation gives CASSIGRLAGLLAKNI. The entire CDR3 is CASSIGRLAGLLAKNIQYF.

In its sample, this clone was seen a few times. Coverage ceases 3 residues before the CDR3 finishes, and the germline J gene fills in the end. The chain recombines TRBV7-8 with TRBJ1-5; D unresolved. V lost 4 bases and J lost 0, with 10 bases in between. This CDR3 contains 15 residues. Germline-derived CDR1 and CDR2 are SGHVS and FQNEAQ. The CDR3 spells CASSSRLISNQPQHF. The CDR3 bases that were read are TGTGCCAGCAGCTCCCGACTGATTAGCAATCAGCCC.

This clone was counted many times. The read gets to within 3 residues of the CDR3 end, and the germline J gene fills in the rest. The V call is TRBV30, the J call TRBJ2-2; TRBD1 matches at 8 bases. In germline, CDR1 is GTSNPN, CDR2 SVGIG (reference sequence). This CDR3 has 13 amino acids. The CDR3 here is CAWDRGPNSPLFF. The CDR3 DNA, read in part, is TGTGCCTGGGACAGGGGTCCTAATTCACCG. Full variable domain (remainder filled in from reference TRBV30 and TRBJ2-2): SQTIHQWPATLVQPVGSPLSLECTVEGTSNPNLYWYRQAAGRGLQLLFYSVGIGQISSEVPQNLSASRPQDRQFILSSKKLLLSDSGFYLCAWDRGPNSPLFFGEGSRLTVL.

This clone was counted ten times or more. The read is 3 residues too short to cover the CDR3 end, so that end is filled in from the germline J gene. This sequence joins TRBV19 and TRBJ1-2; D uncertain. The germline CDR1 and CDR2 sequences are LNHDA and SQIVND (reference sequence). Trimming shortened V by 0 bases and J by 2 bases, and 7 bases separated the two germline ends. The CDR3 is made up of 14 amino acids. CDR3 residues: CASSIDRGNYGYTF. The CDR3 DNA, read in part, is TGTGCCAGTAGTATAGATCGGGGAAACTATGGC.

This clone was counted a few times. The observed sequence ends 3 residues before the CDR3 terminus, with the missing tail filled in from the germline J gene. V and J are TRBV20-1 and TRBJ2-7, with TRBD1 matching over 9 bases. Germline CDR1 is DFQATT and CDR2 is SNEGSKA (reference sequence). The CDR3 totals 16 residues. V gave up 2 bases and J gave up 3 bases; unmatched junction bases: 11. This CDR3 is CSARQSGDRESYEQYF. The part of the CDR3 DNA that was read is TGCAGTGCTAGACAATCCGGGGACAGGGAAAGCTACGAG.

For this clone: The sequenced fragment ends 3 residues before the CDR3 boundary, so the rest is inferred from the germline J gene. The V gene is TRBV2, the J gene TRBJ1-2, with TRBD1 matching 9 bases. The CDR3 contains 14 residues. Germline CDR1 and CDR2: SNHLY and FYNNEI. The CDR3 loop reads CASRDPGQGYDYTF. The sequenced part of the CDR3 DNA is TGTGCCAGCAGAGATCCAGGACAGGGGTACGAC.

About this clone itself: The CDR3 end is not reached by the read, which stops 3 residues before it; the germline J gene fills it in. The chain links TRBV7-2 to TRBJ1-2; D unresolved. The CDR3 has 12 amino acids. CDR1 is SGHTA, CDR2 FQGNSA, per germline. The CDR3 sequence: CANGPITEGYTF. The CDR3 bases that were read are TGTGCCAACGGTCCCATAACCGAGGGC.

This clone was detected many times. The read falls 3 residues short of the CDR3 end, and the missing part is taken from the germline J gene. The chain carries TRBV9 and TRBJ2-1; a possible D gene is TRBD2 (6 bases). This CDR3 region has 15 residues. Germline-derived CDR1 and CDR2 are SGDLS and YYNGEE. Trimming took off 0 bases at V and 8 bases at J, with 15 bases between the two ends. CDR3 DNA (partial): TGTGCCAGCAGCGTAGGGGACTTCGGCTGGTATGAG. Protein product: CASSVGDFGWYE. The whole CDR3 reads CASSVGDFGWYEQFF. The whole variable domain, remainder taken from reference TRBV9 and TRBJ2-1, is DSGVTQTPKHLITATGQRVTLRCSPRSGDLSVYWYQQSLDQGLQFLIQYYNGEERAKGNILERFSAQQFPDLHSELNLSSLELGDSALYFCASSVGDFGWYEQFFGPGTRLTVL.

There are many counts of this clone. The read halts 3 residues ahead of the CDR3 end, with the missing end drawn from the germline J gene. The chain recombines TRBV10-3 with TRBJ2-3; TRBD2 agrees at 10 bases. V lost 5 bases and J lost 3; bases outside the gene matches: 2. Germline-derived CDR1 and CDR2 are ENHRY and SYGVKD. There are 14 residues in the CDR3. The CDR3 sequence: CAISLAGATDTQYF. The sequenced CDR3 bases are TGTGCCATCAGTCTAGCGGGGGCGACAGATACG.

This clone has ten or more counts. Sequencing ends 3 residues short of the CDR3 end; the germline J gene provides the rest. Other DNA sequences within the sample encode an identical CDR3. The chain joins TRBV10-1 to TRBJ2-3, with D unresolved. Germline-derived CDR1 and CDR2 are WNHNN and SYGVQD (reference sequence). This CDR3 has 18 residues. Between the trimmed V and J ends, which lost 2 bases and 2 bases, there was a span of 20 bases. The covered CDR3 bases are TGCGCCAGCAGTGAGATACAGCCTACGCATCACCCCACAGATACG. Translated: CASSEIQPTHHPTDT. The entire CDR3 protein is CASSEIQPTHHPTDTQYF.

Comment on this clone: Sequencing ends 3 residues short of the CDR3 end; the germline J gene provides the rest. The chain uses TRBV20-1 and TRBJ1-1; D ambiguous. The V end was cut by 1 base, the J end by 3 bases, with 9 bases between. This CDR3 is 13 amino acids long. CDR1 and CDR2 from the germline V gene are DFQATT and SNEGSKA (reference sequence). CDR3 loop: CSARADTDTEAFF. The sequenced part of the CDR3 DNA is TGCAGTGCTAGAGCTGACACAGACACTGAA.

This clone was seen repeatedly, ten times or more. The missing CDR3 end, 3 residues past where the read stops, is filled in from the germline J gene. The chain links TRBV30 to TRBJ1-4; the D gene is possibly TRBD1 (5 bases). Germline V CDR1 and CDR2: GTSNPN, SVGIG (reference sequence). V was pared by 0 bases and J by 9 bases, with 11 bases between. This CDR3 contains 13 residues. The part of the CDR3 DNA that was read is TGTGCCTGGAGTGTATCGGGGGGTAAAAAA. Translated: CAWSVSGGKK. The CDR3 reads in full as CAWSVSGGKKLFF.

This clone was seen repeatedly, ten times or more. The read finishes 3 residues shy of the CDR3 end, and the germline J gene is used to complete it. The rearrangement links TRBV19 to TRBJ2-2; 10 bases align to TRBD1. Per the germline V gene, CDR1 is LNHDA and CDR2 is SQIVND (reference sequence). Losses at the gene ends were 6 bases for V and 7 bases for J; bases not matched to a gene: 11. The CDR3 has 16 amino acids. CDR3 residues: CASRTVDRGHGGELFF. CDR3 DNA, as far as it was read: TGTGCCAGTAGAACCGTCGACAGGGGGCATGGCGGGGAG.

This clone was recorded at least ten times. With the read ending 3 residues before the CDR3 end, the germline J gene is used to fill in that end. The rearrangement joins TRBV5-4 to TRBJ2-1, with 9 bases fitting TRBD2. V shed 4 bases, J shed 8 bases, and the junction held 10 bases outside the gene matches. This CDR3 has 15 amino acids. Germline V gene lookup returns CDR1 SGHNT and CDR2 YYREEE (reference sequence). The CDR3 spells CASSLRVAGVDEQFF. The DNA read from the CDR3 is TGTGCCAGCAGCCTCCGGGTAGCGGGAGTGGATGAG. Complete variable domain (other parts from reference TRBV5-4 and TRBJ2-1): ETGVTQSPTHLIKTRGQQVTLRCSSQSGHNTVSWYQQALGQGPQFIFQYYREEENGRGNFPPRFSGLQFPNYSSELNVNALELDDSALYLCASSLRVAGVDEQFFGPGTRLTVL.

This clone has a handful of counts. CDR3 DNA (partial): TGTGCCAGTAGTACGGGGTTCTACAATGAC. Its translation is CASSTGFYND. The entire CDR3 is CASSTGFYNDYTF. This chain uses TRBV19 with TRBJ1-2, with D unresolved. The CDR3 end lies 3 residues beyond the end of the read and is filled in from the germline J gene. The CDR3 has 13 residues. Germline V CDR1 and CDR2: LNHDA, SQIVND (reference sequence).